These 21 T cell receptor beta chains came from one sample sequenced in a study of technical replicates of blood from several donors. Assay: immunoSEQ multiplex PCR; the TCRdb copy retains only in-frame clones and omits some. The data show some 87,000 clones, around 90% seen once. The sample was T cells isolated from PBMCs. The receptors stem from a human donor in good health.

This clone came up once. DNA for the CDR3: TGTGCCAGCACCCCTGGACTAGCGGAAAACACCGGGGAGCTGTTTTTT. Translating gives CASTPGLAENTGELFF. The chain uses TRBV11-3 and TRBJ2-2; TRBD2 agrees at 10 bases. From germline, CDR1 is SGHNT and CDR2 YENEEA. The CDR3 consists of 16 residues. V shed 7 bases, J shed 2 bases, and the junction held 7 bases outside the gene matches.

V is TRBV4-3 and J is TRBJ1-4, with 7 bases that match TRBD1. The CDR3 sequence is 18 residues long. Germline V gene sequence: CDR1 LGHNA, CDR2 YSLEER. Trimming took 2 bases from V and 0 from J; bases not matched to a gene: 9. The CDR3 protein is CASSQILYTGATNEKLFF. The CDR3 bases are TGCGCCAGCAGCCAAATTCTATATACAGGGGCAACTAATGAAAAACTGTTTTTT.

The V and J genes are TRBV28 and TRBJ2-1; 11 bases are shared with TRBD2. Germline V lookup: CDR1 MDHEN, CDR2 SYDVKM. This CDR3 has 13 residues. J was trimmed by 7 bases and V by 7 bases; bases with no gene match: 3. This chain's CDR3 is CASNIAGGNEQFF. CDR3 nucleotides: TGTGCCAGCAATATAGCGGGAGGGAATGAGCAGTTCTTC.

CDR3 in amino acids: CASSSSIRGYEQYF. CDR3 DNA sequence: TGTGCCAGCAGCTCCTCGATCAGGGGCTACGAGCAGTACTTC. The gene calls are TRBV11-3 and TRBJ2-7; D is possibly TRBD1 (6 bases). Trimming removed 4 bases from V and 3 bases from J, with 13 bases in between. Germline assignment: CDR1 SGHNT and CDR2 YENEEA. This CDR3 is 14 amino acids long.

The rearrangement joins TRBV6-4 to TRBJ2-1; a possible D gene is TRBD2 (5 bases). V was pared by 6 bases and J by 6 bases, with 12 bases between. CDR3 length equals 13 residues. In germline, CDR1 is MRHNA, CDR2 SNTAGT. The CDR3 nucleotides are TGTGCCAGCAGCGCTAGCTTGCCCAATGAGCAGTTCTTC. It specifies CASSASLPNEQFF.

The chain carries TRBV30 and TRBJ1-2; TRBD1 agrees at 8 bases. The CDR3 length is 13 residues. Germline assignment: CDR1 GTSNPN and CDR2 SVGIG (reference sequence). After removal of 2 bases from V and 8 bases from J, the junction contained 7 bases not matched to a gene. The CDR3, as DNA: TGTGCCTGGAGTCAGGGGGCTGGGGAGGGCTACACCTTC. Protein sequence: CAWSQGAGEGYTF.

This chain links TRBV6-5 with TRBJ2-2; 9 nucleotides align to TRBD1. Germline loops: CDR1 MNHEY, CDR2 SVGAGI. This CDR3 has 15 residues. The J segment lost 7 bases and the V segment lost 1 base, leaving 4 bases of the junction unmatched. As DNA, the CDR3 is TGTGCCAGCAGTTACTTACAGGGGGCCGGCGGGGAGCTGTTTTTT. As protein: CASSYLQGAGGELFF.

This clone appeared a few times. The chain employs TRBV7-6 and TRBJ1-5; 9 bases are a match to TRBD1. From germline, CDR1 is SGHVS and CDR2 FNYEAQ. Trimming took 0 bases from V and 6 from J; bases not matched to a gene: 3. CDR3 length equals 15 residues. CDR3: CASSLAPTGGQPQHF. The CDR3 DNA follows: TGTGCCAGCAGCTTAGCTCCGACAGGGGGTCAGCCCCAGCATTTT.

V gene TRBV28 combines with J gene TRBJ1-4; 8 positions agree with TRBD1. Trimming at V came to 4 bases and at J to 8 bases, leaving 15 bases not matched to a gene. This CDR3 comprises 17 residues. The germline CDR1 and CDR2 sequences are MDHEN and SYDVKM. CDR3 sequence reads: CASSSPYRTGYGEKLFF. CDR3 DNA sequence: TGTGCCAGCAGTTCCCCCTACCGGACAGGGTATGGGGAAAAACTGTTTTTT.

The V gene is TRBV6-1, the J gene TRBJ2-1, with D hard to call. Germline CDR1 and CDR2: MNHNS and SASEGT. V was cut by 7 bases and J by 8 bases, with 12 bases left in between. This CDR3 contains 12 residues. The CDR3 loop is CASILRSDEQFF. The CDR3 nucleotides are TGTGCCAGCATCCTCCGGTCCGATGAGCAGTTCTTC.

The chain has TRBV28 and TRBJ2-1, with D possibly being TRBD2 (5 bases). The CDR3 has 13 amino acids. The germline V gene encodes CDR1 MDHEN and CDR2 SYDVKM. The V end was cut by 7 bases, the J end by 7 bases, with 14 bases between. In DNA, the CDR3 is TGTGCCAGCACTGGAGGCCAAGGGAATGAGCAGTTCTTC. Translating it yields CASTGGQGNEQFF. The whole variable domain, filled in from reference TRBV28 and TRBJ2-1, reads DVKVTQSSRYLVKRTGEKVFLECVQDMDHENMFWYRQDPGLGLRLIYFSYDVKMKEKGDIPEGYSVSREKKERFSLILESASTNQTSMYLCASTGGQGNEQFFGPGTRLTVL.

The chain carries TRBV29-1 and TRBJ2-1; D remains ambiguous. CDR3 length: 13 residues. CDR1 is SQVTM and CDR2 is ANQGSEA in the germline V gene. Trimming stripped 1 base from V and 5 bases from J, with 9 bases between. CDR3 bases: TGCAGCGTTGAAGTTAGAGCGAACAATGAGCAGTTCTTC. Amino acid sequence: CSVEVRANNEQFF.

The chain has TRBV5-4 and TRBJ2-5, with 8 bases identical to TRBD1. CDR3 length equals 15 residues. Trimming removed 3 bases from V and 5 bases from J; junction bases left unmatched: 9. Germline-derived CDR1 and CDR2 are SGHNT and YYREEE (reference sequence). As DNA, the CDR3 is TGTGCCAGCAGCTCCCCGGACAGGGCGGTTGAGACCCAGTACTTC. Its translation: CASSSPDRAVETQYF.

The chain has TRBV27 and TRBJ2-7; 10 bases line up with TRBD1. The V gene end was trimmed by 3 bases and the J gene end by 3 bases; junction bases not matched to a gene: 8. This CDR3 is 16 amino acids long. Germline CDR1 and CDR2: MNHEY and SMNVEV (reference sequence). For the CDR3, the DNA is TGTGCCAGCAGTTTTATAGGACAGGGGGGGGGCTACGAGCAGTACTTC. Protein: CASSFIGQGGGYEQYF.

The rearrangement joins TRBV4-1 to TRBJ2-3, with TRBD2 identical over 8 bases. The CDR3 totals 15 residues. CDR1 and CDR2 from the germline V gene are MGHRA and YSYEKL. J lost 6 bases, V lost 5 bases, and 10 bases had no gene match. CDR3 bases: TGCGCCAGCAGCACAACTAGCGGCCCGGGGGATACGCAGTATTTT. Protein sequence: CASSTTSGPGDTQYF.

V is TRBV19 and J is TRBJ1-2, with TRBD1 matching over 7 bases. The CDR3 totals 15 residues. The V and J ends lost 3 bases and 8 bases, in that order; junction bases with no gene match: 12. The germline CDR1 and CDR2 sequences are LNHDA and SQIVND (reference sequence). The chain's CDR3 is CASSISEEGASGYTF. The CDR3 DNA sequence: TGTGCCAGTAGTATTAGTGAAGAGGGGGCTTCCGGCTACACCTTC.

The chain uses TRBV9 and TRBJ2-1, with 8 bases identical to TRBD2. Germline trimming cut 3 bases from V and 13 bases from J; bases unmatched to any gene: 9. Germline V gene data show CDR1 as SGDLS and CDR2 as YYNGEE. This CDR3 has 13 residues. DNA of the CDR3: TGTGCCAGCAGCGGTATAGCGGGGAGGAAACAGTTCTTC. It yields the protein CASSGIAGRKQFF.

This chain links TRBV28 with TRBJ2-1; 10 bases line up with TRBD1. After removal of 4 bases from V and 7 bases from J, the junction contained 4 bases not matched to a gene. The germline gives CDR1 MDHEN, CDR2 SYDVKM. This CDR3 is 14 amino acids long. CDR3 residues: CASSSGTGVNEQFF. For the CDR3, the DNA is TGTGCCAGCAGTTCCGGGACAGGGGTTAATGAGCAGTTCTTC.

This chain uses TRBV21-1 with TRBJ2-7; TRBD2, the table's D call, was not compared with the DNA. TRBV21-1 represents a pseudogene. This CDR3 region has 14 residues. CDR3 nucleotides: TGTGCCAGCAGCAGACTAGCGTACACCTACGAGCAGTACTTC. It is translated as CASSRLAYTYEQYF.

V gene TRBV18 combines with J gene TRBJ2-7; no definite D call. The CDR3 contains 13 residues. The ends were cut back, 2 bases at V and 0 bases at J, with 5 bases in the middle. Germline V CDR1 and CDR2: KGHSH, LQKENI. CDR3 residues: CASSPSDSYEQYF. For the CDR3, the DNA is TGTGCCAGCTCACCATCAGACTCCTACGAGCAGTACTTC.

The chain joins TRBV7-6 to TRBJ2-1; TRBD2 matches at 7 bases. The V and J ends lost 5 bases and 4 bases, in that order; junction bases with no gene match: 2. Germline V gene data show CDR1 as SGHVS and CDR2 as FNYEAQ. The CDR3 runs 13 residues. CDR3 region: CASSQAGYNEQFF. CDR3 DNA sequence: TGTGCCAGCAGCCAAGCGGGGTACAATGAGCAGTTCTTC. The full variable domain, completed using reference TRBV7-6 and TRBJ2-1, is GAGVSQSPRYKVTKRGQDVALRCDPISGHVSLYWYRQALGQGPEFLTYFNYEAQQDKSGLPNDRFSAERPEGSISTLTIQRTEQRDSAMYRCASSQAGYNEQFFGPGTRLTVL.